This T cell receptor beta chain was retrieved from a study of tumor-infiltrating lymphocytes in primary liver carcinoma. Total RNA (approximately 500 ng) served as template for TCR beta cDNA synthesis primed by a constant-region primer. Three nested multiplex PCR rounds, a slightly modified ARM-PCR method, built the TCR beta libraries. In the first two PCR rounds, TRBV1-TRBV30 forward primers were paired with a C-beta reverse primer, and each round lasted around 10 cycles. TCRdb passed the multiplex PCR reads through MiXCR, listing each CDR3 protein once. This table holds about 300,000 distinct CDR3 sequences, 65% found once. Looked up from germline, CDR1 is SGHKS and CDR2 is YYEKEE (reference sequence). The CDR3 contains 13 residues. V was clipped by 7 bases and J by 3 bases; unmatched bases: 7. Concerning this clonotype: Its antigen remains unknown.

The study, taken as a whole, reports: Tumors reached a significantly greater top-250-clone fraction than blood did (p = 0.039).

Out of unsorted whole blood came the blood RNA, and germline DNA was extracted as well. The clonotype originates from a man aged 35 to 55 with primary liver carcinoma and hepatitis B virus infection. V and J are TRBV5-5 and TRBJ2-7; TRBD2 matches at 7 bases. The material sequenced was peripheral blood. The CDR3 DNA sequence: TGTGCCAGCCGCTCCGGGACTAACTACGAGCAGTACTTC. Its translation: CASRSGTNYEQYF.